A selection of T cell receptor beta chains follows, all from one sample in a study of regulatory T cells in long-lasting Graves disease. TCRdb processed the multiplex PCR reads anew with MiXCR; each CDR3 protein has one entry. The repertoire has roughly 500,000 distinct CDR3 sequences, 22% of them found once; the top ten carry around 13%. The material was peripheral blood mononuclear cells (PBMCs), obtained when the disease was refractory, from a patient treated with antithyroid drugs. The receptors here all came from a female donor with Graves disease. Both conserved end residues are part of each CDR3. Each record gives: J gene, D gene, clone size, V gene, CDR3 DNA, CDR3 protein. The D gene is left open where the match is weak. Expanded clones get a size class; other rows say once, few or many, or leave the size out.

TRBJ2-2,NA,few,TRBV28,TGTGCCAGCAGTCTAGTCGTCGCAAACGTAAACACCGGGGAGCTGTTTTTT,CASSLVVANVNTGELFF
TRBJ1-5,NA,NA,TRBV19,TGTGCCAGTAGTATTGGCCGCTTCGGCAATCAGCCCCAGCATTTT,CASSIGRFGNQPQHF
TRBJ1-1,TRBD1,many,TRBV10-3,TGTGCCATCAGGGCGGGGGACAGCCTGAACACTGAAGCTTTCTTT,CAIRAGDSLNTEAFF
TRBJ1-2,TRBD1,many,TRBV5-6,TGTGCCAGCAGCTGGGGGACGGGGACAGTCCATAACTATGGCTACACCTTC,CASSWGTGTVHNYGYTF
TRBJ2-7,NA,many,TRBV7-2,TGTGCCAGCAGCTTTGGGGGGACAGCTCTCTACGAGCAGTACTTC,CASSFGGTALYEQYF
TRBJ2-3,TRBD2,NA,TRBV20-1,TGCAGTGCTAGAGGACTAGCGGGTAGCACAGATACGCAGTATTTT,CSARGLAGSTDTQYF
TRBJ2-4,TRBD1,few,TRBV6-2/TRBV6-3,TGTGCCAGCCGGGACAGTAACATTCAGTACTTC,CASRDSNIQYF
TRBJ2-7,TRBD2,once,TRBV10-3,TGTGCCATCAGCGACTCAGGACTAGCGGGGAGTTCCTACGAGCAGTACTTC,CAISDSGLAGSSYEQYF
TRBJ1-4,NA,few,TRBV5-1,TGTGCCAGCAGCAGACGGGAGGCTGAAAAACTGTTTTTT,CASSRREAEKLFF
TRBJ1-2,NA,many,TRBV29-1,TGCAGCGTTGAAGTACAGGAGGTTGGCTACACCTTC,CSVEVQEVGYTF
TRBJ2-7,NA,NA,TRBV29-1,TGCAGCGTTGAAGAGCCTGGACGTTACGAGCAGTACTTC,CSVEEPGRYEQYF
TRBJ2-7,TRBD1,many,TRBV28,TGTGCCAGCAGTTTAGGAGGACAGGCCTCCTACGAGCAGTACTTC,CASSLGGQASYEQYF
TRBJ1-1,NA,NA,TRBV5-1,TGCGCCAGCAGTGGAACCACTGAAGCTTTCTTT,CASSGTTEAFF
TRBJ1-5,NA,many,TRBV2,TGTGCCAGCAGGCCGGATCGTAGGGAACAGCCCCAGCATTTT,CASRPDRREQPQHF
TRBJ2-1,TRBD2,NA,TRBV20-1,TGCAGTGCTAGAGTAACTAGCGGGGGGGCTTACAATGAGCAGTTCTTC,CSARVTSGGAYNEQFF
TRBJ2-7,NA,few,TRBV5-1,TGCGCCAGCAAGAAATTAGCGGACTCCTACGAGCAGTACTTC,CASKKLADSYEQYF
TRBJ1-5,TRBD1,few,TRBV27,TGTGCCAGCAGCTTACAGGGGGTTCTCAATCAGCCCCAGCATTTT,CASSLQGVLNQPQHF
TRBJ1-3,NA,NA,TRBV2,TGTGCCAGCATTATCCGGGGTTCTGGAAACACCATATATTTT,CASIIRGSGNTIYF
TRBJ1-2,NA,many,TRBV2,TGTGCCAGCAGTGAAGCCGTTCAGGGAAGTGGCTACACCTTC,CASSEAVQGSGYTF
TRBJ1-1,TRBD1,many,TRBV6-1,TGTGCCAGCAGTGATGAACAGGGGGCAGAGGACACTGAAGCTTTCTTT,CASSDEQGAEDTEAFF
TRBJ2-7,NA,many,TRBV7-9,TGTGCCAGCAGCTCGCTAGGGGGTTACGAGCAGTACTTC,CASSSLGGYEQYF
TRBJ2-7,NA,NA,TRBV11-2,TGTGCCAGCAGCCTTAGGTTATCCGGAACCTTCTACGAGCAGTACTTC,CASSLRLSGTFYEQYF
TRBJ2-7,TRBD1,many,TRBV24-1,TGTGCCACCAGAGCCGACAGGGTAAGATTCCACGAGCAGTACTTC,CATRADRVRFHEQYF
TRBJ1-4,NA,few,TRBV7-9,TGTGCCAGCAGCTCTCGGGACGCCGATGAAAAACTGTTTTTT,CASSSRDADEKLFF
TRBJ2-2,NA,many,TRBV7-8,TGTGCCAGCGGAAAAGGACCTAACACCGGGGAGCTGTTTTTT,CASGKGPNTGELFF
TRBJ1-1,TRBD1,few,TRBV29-1,TGCAGCGGACAGGGGGCAATGAACACTGAAGCTTTCTTT,CSGQGAMNTEAFF
TRBJ2-7,TRBD2,many,TRBV20-1,TGCAGTGCTAGTAGTGCGGGAGGTTCCTACGAGCAGTACTTC,CSASSAGGSYEQYF
TRBJ2-2,NA,NA,TRBV9,TGTGCCAGCAGCGTCCTTCCAAGCGCGGTCACCGGGGAGCTGTTTTTT,CASSVLPSAVTGELFF
TRBJ2-5,NA,NA,TRBV6-6,TGTACCAGCAGTTACTCCTTCACGCGGGCAGAGACCCAGTACTTC,CTSSYSFTRAETQYF
TRBJ1-2,NA,many,TRBV29-1,TGCAGCGTTGATCAGGGTTCTAACTATGGCTACACCTTC,CSVDQGSNYGYTF
TRBJ2-3,TRBD2,NA,TRBV2,TGTGCCAGCAGTGAAGTTGAGGCTAGCGGGAGCGGGGCAGATACGCAGTATTTT,CASSEVEASGSGADTQYF
TRBJ1-2,TRBD1,few,TRBV29-1,TGCAGCGTTGGGGGACAGGACATATCCAACAACTATGGCTACACCTTC,CSVGGQDISNNYGYTF
TRBJ2-2,NA,many,TRBV24-1,TGTGCCACCAGTGATAATAAGATAATCACCGGGGAGCTGTTTTTT,CATSDNKIITGELFF
TRBJ2-7,TRBD1,few,TRBV19,TGTGCCAGTAGTCATTTACAGGGGGCGAACACCTACGAGCAGTACTTC,CASSHLQGANTYEQYF
TRBJ2-1,NA,NA,TRBV11-3,TGTGCCAGCAGCGACTCCGTCTCCTACAATGAGCAGTTCTTC,CASSDSVSYNEQFF
TRBJ2-6,NA,many,TRBV7-2,TGTGCCAGCAGCTTAACATCCGCTGGGGCCAACGTCCTGACTTTC,CASSLTSAGANVLTF
TRBJ1-2,NA,few,TRBV19,TGTGCCAGTAGTATAACCGCAGGGCAACACGGCTACACCTTC,CASSITAGQHGYTF
TRBJ1-2,NA,many,TRBV12-5,TGTGCTAGTGCCCAGAGATGGTATGGCTACACCTTC,CASAQRWYGYTF
TRBJ2-5,NA,many,TRBV7-2,TGTGCCAGCAGCCTCCTGACGGGATACCAAGAGACCCAGTACTTC,CASSLLTGYQETQYF
TRBJ2-5,NA,NA,TRBV4-1,TGCGCCAGCAGCCAATCACGGACGGGACAAGAGACCCAGTACTTC,CASSQSRTGQETQYF
TRBJ1-3,NA,NA,TRBV28,TGTGCCAGCAGTTTTGACAGTATAAGAAACACCATATATTTT,CASSFDSIRNTIYF
TRBJ1-2,TRBD1,few,TRBV20-1,TGCAGTGCTAGAGATTGGCAGGGGGATGGCTACACCTTC,CSARDWQGDGYTF
TRBJ1-2,TRBD1,many,TRBV2,TGTGCCATCGGGACAGGGGCAGTTGGCTACACCTTC,CAIGTGAVGYTF
TRBJ1-4,NA,few,TRBV30,TGTGCCTGGAGTTTAGGAGGGGTTAATGAAAAACTGTTTTTT,CAWSLGGVNEKLFF
TRBJ2-7,NA,many,TRBV28,TGTGCCAGCAGCCCCGGGGACGAGCAGTACTTC,CASSPGDEQYF
TRBJ1-4,NA,few,TRBV5-5,TGTGCCAGCAGCTTGGTAGGCAGCAGGGAAGAAAAACTGTTTTTT,CASSLVGSREEKLFF